What follows are 8 T cell receptor beta chains derived from one specimen sequenced in a study of cytomegalovirus exposure and HLA in healthy donors (dated by TCRdb to 2016 to 2017). Preparation of the library involved the immunoSEQ multiplex PCR assay. The multiplex PCR relied on a mix of 60 forward primers for TCR Vbeta segments and 13 reverse primers for TCR Jbeta segments. TCRdb re-hosts the immuneACCESS table, in-frame sequences only. Its copies lack some clones; in the studies checked, an unresolved V gene accounts for under half of them, and the cause for the rest is not known. Within this sample are over 85,000 clones, with 76% of them counted one time only. The top ten clonotypes cover 2% to 2.5% of the sample. Sample: PBMCs. These receptors all come from a man aged 35 to 55 in good health and CMV-seronegative.

The chain combines TRBV7-9 with TRBJ2-5, with D tentatively TRBD2 (5 bases). CDR3 length: 16 residues. The germline CDR1 and CDR2 sequences are SEHNR and FQNEAQ (reference sequence). V lost 4 bases and J 14 bases, leaving 29 bases between the germline ends. CDR3 protein: CASSSPADGRGFVVYF. The CDR3 nucleotides are TGTGCCAGCAGCTCCCCGGCGGATGGGCGCGGGTTCGTAGTATACTTC.

This clone was counted a few times. The chain employs TRBV5-8 and TRBJ1-5; 7 bases are shared with TRBD1. Germline CDR1 is SGHTS and CDR2 is YDEGEE. There are 16 residues in the CDR3. Trimming took 3 bases from V and 0 from J; bases not matched to a gene: 6. The CDR3 DNA is TGTGCCAGCAGCTGGCGGGACAGATATAGCAATCAGCCCCAGCATTTT. Amino acid sequence: CASSWRDRYSNQPQHF.

This clone was detected once. The V gene is TRBV11-2, the J gene TRBJ2-5; 10 bases agree with TRBD2. Germline V gives CDR1 SGHAT, CDR2 FQNNGV. The CDR3 sequence is 16 residues long. Unmatched junction bases numbered 7, after V lost 5 bases and J lost 1 base. Here the CDR3 reads CASSPWTSGFQETQYF. CDR3 bases: TGTGCCAGCAGCCCCTGGACTAGCGGATTCCAAGAGACCCAGTACTTC.

This clone was observed once. The chain has TRBV28 and TRBJ2-3; TRBD2 agrees at 14 bases. CDR3 length: 16 amino acids. The germline V gene encodes CDR1 MDHEN and CDR2 SYDVKM. V was pared by 7 bases and J by 4 bases, with 7 bases of the junction left unmatched. This CDR3 reads CASNSGTSGRSDTQYF. The CDR3 bases are TGTGCCAGCAATTCCGGGACTAGCGGGAGATCAGATACGCAGTATTTT.

This chain uses TRBV27 with TRBJ2-5, with TRBD1 identical over 8 bases. The J call is uncertain, as TRBJ2-7 better fits the DNA end. The CDR3 is 14 residues long. The germline V gene has CDR1 MNHEY and CDR2 SMNVEV (reference sequence). CDR3 nucleotides: TGTGCCAGCAGTTTCGGACAGGGACTCTACGAGCAGTACTTC. It encodes CASSFGQGLYEQYF.

About this clone: One end of the junction fails to match germline, which may point to a read error. J is TRBJ1-2 and V is TRBV7-9; 7 bases are shared with TRBD1. Germline CDR1 and CDR2: SEHNR and FQNEAQ (reference sequence). The CDR3 runs 14 residues. The CDR3 region has the DNA TGTTCCAGCAACTTTTTAGGGGGCGCTTATGGCTACACCTTC. Residues: CSSNFLGGAYGYTF. The variable domain in full, completed from reference TRBV7-9 and TRBJ1-2, reads DTGVSQNPRHKITKRGQNVTFRCDPISEHNRLYWYRQTLGQGPEFLTYFQNEAQLEKSRLLSDRFSAERPKGSFSTLEIQRTEQGDSAMYLCSSNFLGGAYGYTFGSGTRLTVV.

The CDR3, as DNA: TGTGCCAGCAGCAATCCTAGCGGGGGGGCGAATGAGCAGTTCTTC. Its translation is CASSNPSGGANEQFF. The chain is built from TRBV7-3 and TRBJ2-1, with 12 bases identical to TRBD2. The CDR3 spans 15 residues. Germline lookup yields CDR1 SGHTA and CDR2 FQGTGA. J lost 7 bases, V lost 5 bases, and 6 bases had no gene match.

The genes are TRBV9 and TRBJ2-7, with 7 bases fitting TRBD1. The CDR3 totals 13 residues. Trimming removed 0 bases from V and 4 bases from J; junction bases left unmatched: 1. From germline, CDR1 is SGDLS and CDR2 YYNGEE. The CDR3 nucleotides are TGTGCCAGCAGCGTAGAACAGGGGTACGAGCAGTACTTC. Amino acids: CASSVEQGYEQYF.